This T cell receptor beta chain was identified during a study of control samples from healthy donors and cancer patients. Measured with immunoSEQ multiplex PCR; TCRdb has only the in-frame clones, and not every one. Of 50,000 or so clones in the sample, over 90% are singletons; the top ten hold less than 25%. Trimming removed 2 bases at V and 7 bases at J, with 20 bases between. The CDR3 has 17 amino acids. Per the germline V gene, CDR1 is KGHSH and CDR2 is LQKENI. V is TRBV18 and J is TRBJ1-4; the D gene is possibly TRBD1 (5 bases). This TCR was recovered from a woman in her forties or fifties with head and neck cancer. The sample was PBMCs. CDR3: CASSPAYTGAGGEKLFF. In DNA, the CDR3 is TGTGCCAGCTCACCAGCGTATACAGGCGCTGGGGGTGAAAAACTGTTTTTT.